The 28 T cell receptor beta chains listed next were all sequenced from one sample in a study of shared clonotypes between healthy human individuals. Using immunoSEQ multiplex PCR, the repertoire was profiled, and TCRdb retains in-frame clones only, with some absent. Of some 1 million clones listed, about 75% are singletons. Input material: memory CD4+ T cells sorted from blood. Subset of the sample: CD45RA-negative fraction. The receptors stem from a man aged 18-30 years in good health.

The rearrangement links TRBV9 to TRBJ2-2, with D perhaps matching TRBD2 (6 bases). The CDR3 is made up of 13 amino acids. CDR1 is SGDLS and CDR2 is YYNGEE in the germline V gene. Between the trimmed V and J ends, which lost 0 bases and 8 bases, there was a span of 8 bases. DNA of the CDR3: TGTGCCAGCAGCGTAGAAGGACTAGGGGAGCTGTTTTTT. Protein product: CASSVEGLGELFF.

The chain couples TRBV7-2 to TRBJ2-1; tentatively, D is TRBD1 or TRBD2 (6 bases each). CDR1 is SGHTA and CDR2 is FQGNSA in the germline V gene. CDR3 length: 15 residues. The V and J ends lost 5 bases and 5 bases respectively, with 16 bases between them. The CDR3 DNA sequence: TGTGCCAGCAGCCCCCGGGGGCCTGCCCACAATGAGCAGTTCTTC. It is translated as CASSPRGPAHNEQFF.

The gene calls are TRBV12-1 and TRBJ2-5; the listed D gene, TRBD1, was not tested against the DNA. TRBV12-1 is a pseudogene. The CDR3 loop spans 15 amino acids. The CDR3: CASSPDRGHRETQYF. The CDR3, as DNA: TGTGCCAGCAGCCCGGACAGGGGGCATAGGGAGACCCAGTACTTC.

The chain joins TRBV28 to TRBJ2-1; D call uncertain. The CDR3 has 16 residues. Deletions cut 7 bases from V and 0 bases from J, with 16 bases between. Germline lookup yields CDR1 MDHEN and CDR2 SYDVKM. CDR3 in amino acids: CASISLGQSSYNEQFF. The DNA for the CDR3 is TGTGCCAGCATCTCTCTCGGGCAGAGCTCCTACAATGAGCAGTTCTTC.

A word on this clone: The same CDR3 is also encoded by other DNA sequences in this sample. The rearrangement links TRBV19 to TRBJ1-1, with D perhaps TRBD1 (5 bases). The germline gives CDR1 LNHDA, CDR2 SQIVND (reference sequence). The germline V and J ends were trimmed by 4 bases and 0 bases, with 6 bases remaining between them. This CDR3 spans 13 amino acids. CDR3 region: CASSTGLNTEAFF. The CDR3 DNA is TGTGCCAGTAGTACGGGGCTGAACACTGAAGCTTTCTTT. The variable domain in full, completed from reference TRBV19 and TRBJ1-1, reads DGGITQSPKYLFRKEGQNVTLSCEQNLNHDAMYWYRQDPGQGLRLIYYSQIVNDFQKGDIAEGYSVSREKKESFPLTVTSAQKNPTAFYLCASSTGLNTEAFFGQGTRLTVV.

The chain couples TRBV5-1 to TRBJ1-3; D possibly corresponds to TRBD1 (5 bases). V lost 2 bases and J lost 0, with 12 bases in between. The CDR3 consists of 16 residues. Per the germline V gene, CDR1 is SGHRS and CDR2 is YFSETQ. The chain's CDR3 is CASSFQGLFSGNTIYF. The CDR3 DNA reads TGCGCCAGCAGCTTCCAGGGCCTTTTCTCTGGAAACACCATATATTTT.

V gene TRBV28 combines with J gene TRBJ1-5; no reliable D call. Trimming left V 6 bases short and J 0 bases short, with 12 bases between. The germline CDR1 and CDR2 sequences are MDHEN and SYDVKM. CDR3 length: 15 residues. The chain's CDR3 is CASRSQGNSNQPQHF. The CDR3 DNA reads TGTGCCAGCAGGAGCCAAGGGAATAGCAATCAGCCCCAGCATTTT.

The chain uses TRBV5-1 and TRBJ1-2; TRBD1 aligns across 11 bases. The germline CDR1 and CDR2 sequences are SGHRS and YFSETQ. The J segment lost 4 bases and the V segment lost 5 bases, leaving 4 bases of the junction unmatched. CDR3 length: 14 residues. The CDR3 DNA is TGCGCCAGCAGGAGTGGGACAGGGGGCTATGGCTACACCTTC. Amino acids: CASRSGTGGYGYTF.

In nucleotides, the CDR3 is TGTGCCAGCAGGCATGGACAGGGCCCATCTGGAAACACCATATATTTT. Translation gives CASRHGQGPSGNTIYF. The rearrangement joins TRBV7-9 to TRBJ1-3, with 8 bases aligning to TRBD1. This CDR3 comprises 16 residues. Germline values: CDR1 SEHNR, CDR2 FQNEAQ (reference sequence). V lost 6 bases and J lost 1; bases outside the gene matches: 8.

The rearrangement links TRBV9 to TRBJ2-5, with a possible D match to TRBD1 (6 bases). V was clipped by 1 base and J by 4 bases, with 8 bases between them. There are 13 residues in the CDR3. The V gene's germline CDR1 is SGDLS and CDR2 YYNGEE. CDR3: CASSVTGIETQYF. The CDR3 nucleotides read TGTGCCAGCAGCGTAACAGGGATAGAGACCCAGTACTTC.

V gene TRBV5-1 combines with J gene TRBJ2-5; 9 bases are a match to TRBD1. The V gene end was trimmed by 4 bases and the J gene end by 5 bases; junction bases not matched to a gene: 12. The CDR3 sequence is 16 residues long. Germline V gene data show CDR1 as SGHRS and CDR2 as YFSETQ. The CDR3 sequence is CASSPVSGTGSETQYF. As DNA, the CDR3 is TGCGCCAGCAGCCCCGTTTCCGGGACAGGGTCCGAGACCCAGTACTTC.

V gene TRBV18 combines with J gene TRBJ1-3; D ambiguous. This CDR3 is built from 15 residues. With 3 bases removed from V and 0 bases from J, the gap between germline ends came to 9 bases. Germline V gene lookup returns CDR1 KGHSH and CDR2 LQKENI. CDR3 residues: CASSPAGGSGNTIYF. CDR3 DNA: TGTGCCAGCTCACCCGCCGGCGGCTCTGGAAACACCATATATTTT.

The chain recombines TRBV2 with TRBJ2-7, with D unresolved. This CDR3 contains 13 residues. Trimming stripped 6 bases from V and 2 bases from J, with 11 bases between. The V gene's germline CDR1 is SNHLY and CDR2 FYNNEI. In DNA form, the CDR3 reads TGTGCCAGCAGCGTCGGCAGAACCTACGAGCAGTACTTC. Translation gives CASSVGRTYEQYF.

The chain has TRBV28 and TRBJ2-7; the match to TRBD1 covers 7 bases. The ends lost 7 bases at V and 4 bases at J; junction bases unmatched: 10. Germline V gene lookup returns CDR1 MDHEN and CDR2 SYDVKM. The length of the CDR3 is 14 residues. CDR3 protein: CASNSYDRVYEQYF. In DNA, the CDR3 is TGTGCCAGCAACTCTTACGACAGGGTTTACGAGCAGTACTTC.

The rearrangement uses TRBV7-2 and TRBJ2-5, with D hard to call. V lost 8 bases and J lost 4, with 11 bases in between. This CDR3 comprises 12 residues. Germline V CDR1 and CDR2: SGHTA, FQGNSA. The DNA for the CDR3 is TGTGCCAGCGGACCTTCAGGAGAGACCCAGTACTTC. Translated, it gives CASGPSGETQYF.

The V and J genes are TRBV5-1 and TRBJ2-2; D may be TRBD1 or TRBD2 (5 bases each). The germline V and J ends were trimmed by 2 bases and 6 bases, with 14 bases remaining between them. Germline V gene lookup returns CDR1 SGHRS and CDR2 YFSETQ. This CDR3 is 15 amino acids long. The CDR3 region is CASSFWDRSSGELFF. DNA of the CDR3: TGCGCCAGCAGCTTCTGGGACCGGTCGTCCGGGGAGCTGTTTTTT.

The chain joins TRBV2 to TRBJ2-6, with D tentatively TRBD1 or TRBD2 (5 bases each). Germline CDR1 is SNHLY and CDR2 is FYNNEI. The length of the CDR3 is 15 residues. Between the trimmed V and J ends, which lost 5 bases and 4 bases, there was a span of 12 bases. CDR3 bases: TGTGCCAGCAGTCAAGAGGGGCACGGGGCCAACGTCCTGACTTTC. Translating gives CASSQEGHGANVLTF. The full variable domain, with the rest looked up from reference TRBV2 and TRBJ2-6, is EPEVTQTPSHQVTQMGQEVILRCVPISNHLYFYWYRQILGQKVEFLVSFYNNEISEKSEIFDDQFSVERPDGSNFTLKIRSTKLEDSAMYFCASSQEGHGANVLTFGAGSRLTVL.

The V and J genes are TRBV7-9 and TRBJ2-1; TRBD2 agrees at 9 bases. This CDR3 comprises 13 residues. After removal of 5 bases from V and 14 bases from J, the junction contained 10 bases not matched to a gene. The germline CDR1 and CDR2 sequences are SEHNR and FQNEAQ (reference sequence). The DNA of the CDR3 is TGTGCCAGCAGCGACTCTAGCGGGAACCTCAAGTTCTTC. It yields the protein CASSDSSGNLKFF.

The chain couples TRBV28 to TRBJ2-7; 8 nucleotides match TRBD1. The germline CDR1 and CDR2 sequences are MDHEN and SYDVKM. V lost 7 bases and J lost 4; bases outside the gene matches: 9. The CDR3 contains 14 residues. The CDR3 loop is CASTQGARQYEQYF. CDR3 DNA: TGTGCCAGCACTCAGGGGGCCCGACAATACGAGCAGTACTTC.

V and J are TRBV7-3 and TRBJ2-3; 9 nucleotides align to TRBD2. The ends lost 4 bases at V and 4 bases at J; junction bases unmatched: 6. CDR1 and CDR2 (germline): SGHTA, FQGTGA. The CDR3 extends over 15 amino acids. CDR3 protein: CASSSGAGGSDTQYF. The CDR3 region has the DNA TGTGCCAGCAGCTCGGGAGCGGGGGGATCAGATACGCAGTATTTT. The full variable domain, in which reference TRBV7-3 and TRBJ2-3 provide the parts outside the CDR3, is GAGVSQTPSNKVTEKGKYVELRCDPISGHTALYWYRQSLGQGPEFLIYFQGTGAADDSGLPNDRFFAVRPEGSVSTLKIQRTERGDSAVYLCASSSGAGGSDTQYFGPGTRLTVL.

The V gene is TRBV28, the J gene TRBJ2-7; 11 positions agree with TRBD1. Per germline, CDR1 MDHEN and CDR2 SYDVKM. The CDR3 is made up of 15 amino acids. With 5 bases clipped from V and 4 bases from J, the junction kept 7 bases outside the gene matches. CDR3 region: CASSPWTGGFYEQYF. The CDR3 coding sequence is TGTGCCAGCAGTCCATGGACAGGGGGCTTTTACGAGCAGTACTTC.

This chain joins TRBV19 and TRBJ2-3; 13 positions match TRBD2. V was clipped by 4 bases and J by 6 bases; unmatched bases: 7. This CDR3 is built from 16 residues. The germline CDR1 and CDR2 sequences are LNHDA and SQIVND (reference sequence). CDR3 nucleotides: TGTGCCAGTAGTAGGGAACCGGGACTAGCGGGGGATACGCAGTATTTT. It encodes CASSREPGLAGDTQYF.

The chain recombines TRBV10-3 with TRBJ2-7; D perhaps matches TRBD2 (6 bases). Looked up from germline, CDR1 is ENHRY and CDR2 is SYGVKD. This CDR3 region has 16 residues. V lost 2 bases and J lost 0, with 14 bases in between. CDR3 region: CAISELGGGSSYEQYF. Here the CDR3 DNA reads TGTGCCATCAGTGAGCTGGGAGGCGGCAGCTCCTACGAGCAGTACTTC.

This chain uses TRBV6-1 with TRBJ1-4; D gene ambiguous. Trimming pared 7 bases from V and 8 bases from J, leaving 8 bases between. The CDR3 runs 11 residues. Germline V gene lookup returns CDR1 MNHNS and CDR2 SASEGT. In nucleotides, the CDR3 is TGTGCCAGCATCAGACGGGAAAAACTGTTTTTT. It codes for CASIRREKLFF.

The rearrangement links TRBV5-8 to TRBJ2-7; D not certain. CDR1 SGHTS and CDR2 YDEGEE come from the germline V gene. This CDR3 comprises 15 residues. V dropped 0 bases and J dropped 0 bases, with 10 bases sitting between them. The CDR3 is CASSLASGSSYEQYF. The DNA of the CDR3 is TGTGCCAGCAGCTTGGCCTCAGGAAGCTCCTACGAGCAGTACTTC.

A remark on this clone: Additional DNA sequences in this sample encode the identical CDR3. The chain employs TRBV10-3 and TRBJ1-5, with TRBD1 as a possible D gene (5 bases). Germline V gives CDR1 ENHRY, CDR2 SYGVKD. The length of the CDR3 is 13 residues. Trimming left V 2 bases short and J 5 bases short, with 7 bases between. The CDR3 sequence is CAISEDSYQPQHF. The CDR3 DNA is TGTGCCATCAGTGAGGACAGCTATCAGCCCCAGCATTTT.

The CDR3 bases are TGTGCCAGCAGCTTAGGGGTTTCGAACACTGAAGCTTTCTTT. This sequence encodes CASSLGVSNTEAFF. The J gene is TRBJ1-1, the V gene TRBV7-8; no firm D call. The V gene's germline CDR1 is SGHVS and CDR2 FQNEAQ. Trimming left V 1 base short and J 1 base short, with 7 bases between. CDR3 length: 14 residues.

This clone appeared once. The chain employs TRBV6-5 and TRBJ2-2; 7 bases agree with TRBD1. CDR1 and CDR2 (germline): MNHEY, SVGAGI. With V trimmed by 5 bases and J by 6 bases, 6 bases remained unmatched. CDR3 length: 14 residues. CDR3 in amino acids: CASSRGRSSGELFF. CDR3 nucleotides: TGTGCCAGCAGTAGGGGGCGGTCGTCCGGGGAGCTGTTTTTT.